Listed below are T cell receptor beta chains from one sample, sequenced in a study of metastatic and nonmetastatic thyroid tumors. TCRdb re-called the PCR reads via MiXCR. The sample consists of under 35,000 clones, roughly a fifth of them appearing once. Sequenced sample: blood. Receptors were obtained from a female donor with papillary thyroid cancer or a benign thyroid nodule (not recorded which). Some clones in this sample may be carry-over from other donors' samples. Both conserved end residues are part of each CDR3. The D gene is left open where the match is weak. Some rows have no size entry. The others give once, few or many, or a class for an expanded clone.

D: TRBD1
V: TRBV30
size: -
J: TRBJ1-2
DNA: TGTGCCTGGAGCGGAGGACAGGTACTGGAAGGCTACACCTTC
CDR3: CAWSGGQVLEGYTF

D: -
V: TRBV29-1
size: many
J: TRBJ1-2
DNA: TGCAGCGTTACCATAGGTATTAACTATGGCTACACCTTC
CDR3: CSVTIGINYGYTF

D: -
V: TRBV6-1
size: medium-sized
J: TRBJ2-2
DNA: TGTGCCAGCAGCCAACCTTTGGGCACCGGGGAGCTGTTTTTT
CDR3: CASSQPLGTGELFF

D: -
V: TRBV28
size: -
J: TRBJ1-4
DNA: TGTGCCAGCAGTTTATTTATAGGAGCGGCTAATGAAAAACTGTTTTTT
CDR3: CASSLFIGAANEKLFF

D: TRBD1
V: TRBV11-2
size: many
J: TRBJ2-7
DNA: TGTGCCAGCAGCCTAAGCCGGACAGGGTTCCACGAGCAGTACTTC
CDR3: CASSLSRTGFHEQYF

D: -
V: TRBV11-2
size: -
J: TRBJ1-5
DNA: TGTGCCAGCAGCTCAGGGCCGGCTCAGCCCCAGCATTTT
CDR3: CASSSGPAQPQHF

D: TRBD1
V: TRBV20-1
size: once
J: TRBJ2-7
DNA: TGCAGTGCCCGGGGACAGGGTCGCAGCTCCTACGAGCAGTACTTC
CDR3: CSARGQGRSSYEQYF

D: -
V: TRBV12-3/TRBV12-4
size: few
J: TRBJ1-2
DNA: TGTGCCAGCAGTCCTTCTCTAGGATATGGCTACACCTTC
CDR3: CASSPSLGYGYTF

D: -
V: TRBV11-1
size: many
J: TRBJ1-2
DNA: TGTGCCAGCAGCTTAGCAGCAGGGGCCCCTAACTATGGCTACACCTTC
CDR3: CASSLAAGAPNYGYTF

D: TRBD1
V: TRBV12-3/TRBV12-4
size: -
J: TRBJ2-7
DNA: TGTGCCAGCAGCAACCCCGAGACAGGGGGCTACGAGCAGTACTTC
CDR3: CASSNPETGGYEQYF

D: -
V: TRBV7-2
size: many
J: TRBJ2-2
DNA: TGTGCCAGCAGCCCCCCGACAGGTTTCGGCACCGGGGAGCTGTTTTTT
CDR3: CASSPPTGFGTGELFF

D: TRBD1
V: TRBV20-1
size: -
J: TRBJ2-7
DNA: TGCAGTGCTACCCGGGACAGGGGGACCAGCGAGCAGTACTTC
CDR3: CSATRDRGTSEQYF

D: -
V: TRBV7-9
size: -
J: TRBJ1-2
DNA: TGTGCCAGCAGCTTAAGTAACCTCTATGGCTACACCTTC
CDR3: CASSLSNLYGYTF

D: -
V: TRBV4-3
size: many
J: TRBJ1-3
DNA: TGCGCCAGCAGCCAGGACTTCCGGACGTCTGGAAACACCATATATTTT
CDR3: CASSQDFRTSGNTIYF

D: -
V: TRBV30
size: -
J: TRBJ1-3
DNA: TGTGCCTGGAGTACTGACCTTGGAAACACCATATATTTT
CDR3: CAWSTDLGNTIYF